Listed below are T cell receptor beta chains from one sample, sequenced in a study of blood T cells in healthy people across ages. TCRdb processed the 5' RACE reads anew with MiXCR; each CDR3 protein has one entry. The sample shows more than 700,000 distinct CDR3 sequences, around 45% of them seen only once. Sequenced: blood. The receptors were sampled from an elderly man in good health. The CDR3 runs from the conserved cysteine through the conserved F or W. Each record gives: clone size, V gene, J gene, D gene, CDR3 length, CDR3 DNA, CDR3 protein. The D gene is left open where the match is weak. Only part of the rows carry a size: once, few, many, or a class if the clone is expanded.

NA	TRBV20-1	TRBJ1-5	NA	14	TGCAGTGCTAAGGGGCCTAATTATTGGGAGCCCCAGCATTTT	CSAKGPNYWEPQHF
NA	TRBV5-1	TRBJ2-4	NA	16	TGCGCCAGCAGCCACGCCACAGGGAGGTCTGGGAACATTCAGTACTTC	CASSHATGRSGNIQYF
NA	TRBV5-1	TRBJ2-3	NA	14	TGTGCCAGCAGCTTGGAGGGGGGTGCAGATACGCAGTATTTT	CASSLEGGADTQYF
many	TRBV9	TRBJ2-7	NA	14	TGTGCCAGCAGCGTAGCTGGGCAGGCCTACGAGCAGTACTTC	CASSVAGQAYEQYF
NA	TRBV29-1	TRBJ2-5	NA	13	TGCAGCGTGACAGCAGAACAACAAGAGACCCAGTACTTC	CSVTAEQQETQYF
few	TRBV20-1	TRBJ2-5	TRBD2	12	TGCAGTGGAAAGCGGGAGGGGGAGACCCAGTACTTC	CSGKREGETQYF
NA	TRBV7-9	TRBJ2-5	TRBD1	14	TGTGCCAGCAGCTTTTGGACAGGGGGAGAGACCCAGTACTTC	CASSFWTGGETQYF
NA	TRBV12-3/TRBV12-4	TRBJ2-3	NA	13	TGTGCCAGCAGTTTATGGGACCAAGATACGCAGTATTTT	CASSLWDQDTQYF
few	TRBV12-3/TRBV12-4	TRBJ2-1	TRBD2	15	TGTGCCAGCAGTGAGACTAGCGGGAGGTTCTACGAGCAGTTCTTC	CASSETSGRFYEQFF
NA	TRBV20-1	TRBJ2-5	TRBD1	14	TGCAGTGCTAGAATACAGGGGTTGTCGGAGACCCAGTACTTC	CSARIQGLSETQYF
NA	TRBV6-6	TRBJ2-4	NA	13	TGTGCCAGCAGTTCCCGCCCCTTGGCTATTCAGTACTTC	CASSSRPLAIQYF
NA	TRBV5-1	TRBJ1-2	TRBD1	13	TGCGCCAGCAGCGGGACAGTTAGGTATGGCTACACCTTC	CASSGTVRYGYTF
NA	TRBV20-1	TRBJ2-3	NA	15	TGCAGTGCACCGCGCCGGGAGTTGAGCACAGATACGCAGTATTTT	CSAPRRELSTDTQYF
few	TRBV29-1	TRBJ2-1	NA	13	TGCAGCGTTGATGGCAAATCGAACCACGAGCAGTTCTTC	CSVDGKSNHEQFF
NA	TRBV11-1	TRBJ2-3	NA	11	TGTGCCAGCGCCAGGACAGATACGCAGTATTTT	CASARTDTQYF
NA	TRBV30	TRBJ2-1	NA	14	TGTGCCTGGAGTGAGTGGCAGGGTCACGGTGAGCAGTTCTTC	CAWSEWQGHGEQFF
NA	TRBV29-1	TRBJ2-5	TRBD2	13	TGCAGCGTTGAAGAACTAGCGAAAGAGACCCAGTACTTC	CSVEELAKETQYF
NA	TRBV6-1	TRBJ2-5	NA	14	TGTGCCAGCAGTGTTCTTACAAGAGGGAAGACCCAGTACTTC	CASSVLTRGKTQYF
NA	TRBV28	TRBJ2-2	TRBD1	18	TGTGCCAGCAGTTTATTTGGGGCTAGACAGGGGCCCACCGGGGAGCTGTTTTTT	CASSLFGARQGPTGELFF
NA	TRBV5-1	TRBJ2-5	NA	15	TGCGCCAGCAGCTTGGGACATCCTGCTCAAGAGACCCAGTACTTC	CASSLGHPAQETQYF
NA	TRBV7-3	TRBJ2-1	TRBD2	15	TGTGCCAGCAGCTTACAAATCGGGAGGACTAGCGATCGGTTCTTC	CASSLQIGRTSDRFF
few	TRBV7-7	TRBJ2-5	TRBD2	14	TGTGCCAGCAGCCCCCGGACTAGGGGAGAGACCCAGTACTTC	CASSPRTRGETQYF
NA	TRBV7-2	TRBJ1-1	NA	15	TGTGCCAGCAGCTTAGTAGGGACCCCGGAGACTGAAGCTTTCTTT	CASSLVGTPETEAFF
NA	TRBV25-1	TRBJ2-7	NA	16	TGTGCCAGCAGGTCAGGGGGGGGGCCAGCCTCTTACGAGCAGTACTTC	CASRSGGGPASYEQYF
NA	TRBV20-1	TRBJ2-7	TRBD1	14	TGCAGTGCTAGAGATCCCACAGGGGGCTACGAGCAGTACTTC	CSARDPTGGYEQYF
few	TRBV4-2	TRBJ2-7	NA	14	TGTGCCAGCAGCCAAGATCTACTCGGACACGAGCAGTACTTC	CASSQDLLGHEQYF
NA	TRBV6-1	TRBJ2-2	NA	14	TGTGCCAGCAGTGTTCCAGAAGAGACCGGGGAGCTGTTTTTT	CASSVPEETGELFF
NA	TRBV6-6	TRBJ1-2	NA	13	TGTGCCAGCAGCAGGTCCTCAGACTATGGCTACACCTTC	CASSRSSDYGYTF
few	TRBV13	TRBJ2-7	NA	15	TGTGCCAGCAGCTCACGGAAGCTTGGGGGCTACGAGCAGTACTTC	CASSSRKLGGYEQYF
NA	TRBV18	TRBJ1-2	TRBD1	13	TGTGCCAGCTCACCAAGACAGGGCGATGGCTACACCTTC	CASSPRQGDGYTF
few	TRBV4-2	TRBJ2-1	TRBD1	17	TGTGCCAGCAGCCTGCCGTCTACAGGGGCCACCTACAATGAGCAGTTCTTC	CASSLPSTGATYNEQFF
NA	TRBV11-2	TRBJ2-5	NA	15	TGTGCCAGCAGCTTAGATGTGAGCGTAAACAATGAGCAGTACTTC	CASSLDVSVNNEQYF
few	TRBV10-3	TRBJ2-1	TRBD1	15	TGTGCCATCGGTGAGTCCGGGACAGGTTACAATGAGCAGTTCTTC	CAIGESGTGYNEQFF
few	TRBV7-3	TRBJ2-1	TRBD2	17	TGTGCCAGCAGCGTCACGGGTCTAGCGGGAACCCCATCCCAGGAGTTCTTC	CASSVTGLAGTPSQEFF
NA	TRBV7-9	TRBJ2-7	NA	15	TGTGCCAGCAGCCCCGGGGCTAGCGTCTCCTACGAGCAGTACTTC	CASSPGASVSYEQYF